This passage covers 15 T cell receptor beta chains from one sample sequenced in a study of early T cells in non-severe SARS-CoV-2 infection. TCRdb re-called the 5' RACE reads through MiXCR, storing one row per CDR3 protein. The repertoire includes about 56,000 distinct CDR3 sequences, about 15% of them detected once, and approximately 4% sits in the top ten. Sequencing used whole blood, obtained at baseline. The receptors were sampled from an adult who was a healthcare worker with PCR-confirmed SARS-CoV-2 infection or an uninfected control (not recorded which).

In its sample, this clonotype was seen many times. This chain links TRBV6-6 with TRBJ1-1; unclear D gene. The CDR3 is 14 residues long. V lost 0 bases and J lost 1, with 6 bases in between. In germline, CDR1 is MNHNY, CDR2 SVGAGI (reference sequence). The CDR3 loop is CASSYSAANTEAFF. The CDR3 nucleotides are TGTGCCAGCAGTTACTCGGCAGCGAACACTGAAGCTTTCTTT.

This clonotype has a handful of counts. This sequence joins TRBV20-1 and TRBJ2-7; D ambiguous. This CDR3 spans 13 amino acids. With 4 bases removed from V and 1 base from J, the gap between germline ends came to 11 bases. The germline V gene has CDR1 DFQATT and CDR2 SNEGSKA (reference sequence). The CDR3 here is CSANSGSSYEQYF. CDR3 nucleotides: TGCAGTGCTAATTCCGGGTCGTCCTACGAGCAGTACTTC.

This chain joins TRBV30 and TRBJ1-2, with D hard to call. Between the trimmed V and J ends, which lost 0 bases and 6 bases, there was a span of 8 bases. CDR1 is GTSNPN and CDR2 is SVGIG in the germline V gene (reference sequence). The CDR3 extends over 12 amino acids. CDR3 DNA sequence: TGTGCCTGGAGTGTAATGAGACATGGCTACACCTTC. This codes for CAWSVMRHGYTF.

Only a few counts were recorded for this clonotype. This rearrangement joins TRBV10-1 to TRBJ2-7; 8 positions agree with TRBD1. Germline-derived CDR1 and CDR2 are WNHNN and SYGVQD (reference sequence). Trimming cost V 0 bases and J 1 base; bases outside gene matches: 5. The length of the CDR3 is 16 residues. CDR3 sequence: CASSESRGQGSYEQYF. The CDR3 bases are TGCGCCAGCAGTGAGTCCCGCGGACAGGGATCCTACGAGCAGTACTTC.

This clonotype was observed a few times. The chain couples TRBV9 to TRBJ2-7; 9 positions agree with TRBD1. V lost 0 bases, J lost 3 bases, and 7 bases stayed unmatched. This CDR3 has 16 residues. The germline V gene has CDR1 SGDLS and CDR2 YYNGEE. The DNA of the CDR3 is TGTGCCAGCAGCGTAGAACCCGGGACAGGGAGCTACGAGCAGTACTTC. Its protein is CASSVEPGTGSYEQYF. Complete variable domain (other parts from reference TRBV9 and TRBJ2-7): DSGVTQTPKHLITATGQRVTLRCSPRSGDLSVYWYQQSLDQGLQFLIQYYNGEERAKGNILERFSAQQFPDLHSELNLSSLELGDSALYFCASSVEPGTGSYEQYFGPGTRLTVT.

The chain is built from TRBV18 and TRBJ1-1; D is ambiguous. The CDR3 is made up of 13 amino acids. V gave up 3 bases and J gave up 0 bases, with 5 bases separating them. Germline V gene data show CDR1 as KGHSH and CDR2 as LQKENI. Here the CDR3 reads CASSPQVNTEAFF. Written as DNA, the CDR3 is TGTGCCAGCTCACCCCAGGTGAACACTGAAGCTTTCTTT. Using reference TRBV18 and TRBJ1-1 for the parts outside the CDR3, the full variable domain is NAGVMQNPRHLVRRRGQEARLRCSPMKGHSHVYWYRQLPEEGLKFMVYLQKENIIDESGMPKERFSAEFPKEGPSILRIQQVVRGDSAAYFCASSPQVNTEAFFGQGTRLTVV.

This clonotype came up many times. The chain uses TRBV19 and TRBJ2-1; 13 bases map to TRBD2. CDR3 length equals 15 residues. V shed 1 base and J 7 bases; nucleotides not matched to a gene: 1. The germline CDR1 and CDR2 sequences are LNHDA and SQIVND (reference sequence). CDR3 residues: CASSIGTSGGNEQFF. In nucleotides, the CDR3 is TGTGCCAGTAGTATAGGGACTAGCGGGGGTAATGAGCAGTTCTTC.

The chain has TRBV11-2 and TRBJ1-2; a weak D match, TRBD1 (5 bases). Trimming removed 0 bases from V and 5 bases from J, with 10 bases in between. The CDR3 runs 14 residues. Germline V gene lookup returns CDR1 SGHAT and CDR2 FQNNGV. The DNA for the CDR3 is TGTGCCAGCAGCTTAGAGGCCCCAGGGTATGGCTACACCTTC. Residues: CASSLEAPGYGYTF.

The V call is TRBV7-9, the J call TRBJ2-3; tentatively, D is TRBD1 (5 bases). Germline V lookup: CDR1 SEHNR, CDR2 FQNEAQ (reference sequence). V gave up 5 bases and J gave up 2 bases, with 17 bases separating them. This CDR3 is 16 amino acids long. CDR3 sequence: CASSNRLQGNTDTQYF. DNA of the CDR3: TGTGCCAGCAGCAATAGGTTGCAGGGAAACACAGATACGCAGTATTTT.

This clonotype was observed a handful of times. V is TRBV7-2 and J is TRBJ2-5; D may be TRBD2 (6 bases). Germline V gene lookup returns CDR1 SGHTA and CDR2 FQGNSA. V lost 0 bases and J lost 4, with 9 bases in between. The CDR3 spans 14 residues. The CDR3 loop reads CASSLARDLETQYF. The DNA of the CDR3 is TGTGCCAGCAGCTTAGCGCGGGACTTAGAGACCCAGTACTTC.

This clonotype turned up a few times. The chain carries TRBV10-3 and TRBJ2-7; TRBD2 is a possible D gene (6 bases). Trimming removed 6 bases from V and 7 bases from J, with 19 bases in between. In germline, CDR1 is ENHRY, CDR2 SYGVKD. This CDR3 comprises 14 residues. The CDR3 here is CAISPGTAGREQYF. DNA of the CDR3: TGTGCCATCAGCCCCGGGACGGCGGGGCGGGAGCAGTACTTC.

The chain has TRBV2 and TRBJ2-2, with 9 nucleotides matching TRBD2. This CDR3 is 17 amino acids long. In germline, CDR1 is SNHLY, CDR2 FYNNEI. Unmatched junction bases numbered 8, after V lost 5 bases and J lost 1 base. DNA for the CDR3: TGTGCCAGCAGTAAGCCGGGACTAGCCCAGAACACCGGGGAGCTGTTTTTT. Amino acid sequence: CASSKPGLAQNTGELFF.

The table lists this clonotype with a few counts. The rearrangement uses TRBV29-1 and TRBJ2-1, with 7 bases lining up with TRBD1. The CDR3 covers 13 residues. Germline loops: CDR1 SQVTM, CDR2 ANQGSEA. Trimming removed 7 bases from V and 1 base from J; junction bases left unmatched: 4. The CDR3 DNA reads as TGCAGCGGCCACAGGGGTTCCTACAATGAGCAGTTCTTC. Encoded protein: CSGHRGSYNEQFF.

This clonotype has a count of ten or more. The rearrangement joins TRBV12-3 or TRBV12-4 to TRBJ2-2; 16 positions match TRBD2. The J segment lost 4 bases and the V segment lost 3 bases, leaving 5 bases of the junction unmatched. The CDR3 sequence is 18 residues long. The chain's CDR3 is CASSLGLAGGPGTGELFF. In nucleotides, the CDR3 is TGTGCCAGCAGTTTGGGACTAGCGGGGGGGCCGGGCACCGGGGAGCTGTTTTTT.

This clonotype has a handful of counts. The V call is TRBV20-1, the J call TRBJ2-1; 7 bases are shared with TRBD1. V dropped 5 bases and J dropped 0; count of bases not matched to a gene: 7. Germline V gives CDR1 DFQATT, CDR2 SNEGSKA (reference sequence). CDR3 size: 15 residues. The CDR3 DNA follows: TGCAGTGCTTCGGACAGGAGAATCTCCTACAATGAGCAGTTCTTC. It encodes CSASDRRISYNEQFF.